The next 8 T cell receptor beta chains were all read from a single sample in a study of blood T cell repertoires in COVID-19. The repertoire was sequenced with immunoSEQ multiplex PCR; TCRdb's copy has only in-frame clones and lacks some. The sample consists of 250,000 to 300,000 clones, about nine tenths of them appearing once. The sample comprised peripheral blood. The receptors come from a woman aged 25 to 39 who had recovered from COVID-19.

The chain links TRBV13 to TRBJ2-1; TRBD2 agrees at 11 bases. The V gene end was trimmed by 5 bases and the J gene end by 6 bases; junction bases not matched to a gene: 9. The germline CDR1 and CDR2 sequences are PRHDT and FYEKMQ (reference sequence). The CDR3 has 16 residues. CDR3 coding DNA: TGTGCCAGCAGCCTGATAGCGGGGGGGCCCTTCAATGAGCAGTTCTTC. Residues: CASSLIAGGPFNEQFF.

This chain links TRBV28 with TRBJ2-7; no definite D call. V was trimmed by 5 bases and J by 3 bases, leaving 8 bases between them. The CDR3 extends over 12 amino acids. Germline lookup yields CDR1 MDHEN and CDR2 SYDVKM. CDR3 residues: CASSPPGYEQYF. DNA of the CDR3: TGTGCCAGCAGTCCCCCAGGCTACGAGCAGTACTTC.

V gene TRBV15 combines with J gene TRBJ2-5; TRBD1 matches 11 bases. Germline V lookup: CDR1 LNHNV, CDR2 YYDKDF (reference sequence). V shed 1 base, J shed 2 bases, and the junction held 9 bases outside the gene matches. The CDR3 is 18 residues long. CDR3 coding DNA: TGTGCCACCAGCAGAGGGACAGGGGGCTTCGGGTCTCAAGAGACCCAGTACTTC. It specifies CATSRGTGGFGSQETQYF.

V usage is TRBV6-5 and J usage is TRBJ2-5; D might be TRBD2 (5 bases). Trimming left V 5 bases short and J 5 bases short, with 9 bases between. The germline gives CDR1 MNHEY, CDR2 SVGAGI. This CDR3 is built from 12 residues. CDR3 nucleotides: TGTGCCAGCAGTCCCCCGGGGGAGACCCAGTACTTC. It is translated as CASSPPGETQYF.

The chain recombines TRBV7-2 with TRBJ2-7, with unresolved D. The germline V and J ends were trimmed by 1 base and 0 bases, with 4 bases remaining between them. This CDR3 spans 13 amino acids. Germline values: CDR1 SGHTA, CDR2 FQGNSA. The CDR3 here is CASSLGVSYEQYF. The DNA for the CDR3 is TGTGCCAGCAGCTTAGGAGTCTCCTACGAGCAGTACTTC.

CDR3 in DNA: TGTGCCAGCACCCGGTGGGACAGCACTGAAGCTTTCTTT. Amino acids: CASTRWDSTEAFF. The rearrangement uses TRBV5-5 and TRBJ1-1, with 7 nucleotides matching TRBD1. V was clipped by 6 bases and J by 4 bases; unmatched bases: 6. CDR3 size: 13 residues. Per germline, CDR1 SGHKS and CDR2 YYEKEE (reference sequence). Drawing the rest from reference TRBV5-5 and TRBJ1-1, the complete variable domain is DAGVTQSPTHLIKTRGQQVTLRCSPISGHKSVSWYQQVLGQGPQFIFQYYEKEERGRGNFPDRFSARQFPNYSSELNVNALLLGDSALYLCASTRWDSTEAFFGQGTRLTVV.

The chain couples TRBV10-3 to TRBJ2-2, with a weak D call TRBD1 (6 bases). CDR1 is ENHRY and CDR2 is SYGVKD in the germline V gene. The length of the CDR3 is 16 residues. V dropped 2 bases and J dropped 1 base, with 11 bases sitting between them. The CDR3 reads CAISERQVGNTGELFF. CDR3 DNA: TGTGCCATCAGTGAGAGACAGGTCGGGAACACCGGGGAGCTGTTTTTT.

The V call is TRBV11-2, the J call TRBJ1-1, with D tentatively TRBD1 (6 bases). V was cut by 6 bases and J by 1 base, with 15 bases left in between. Germline V gene lookup returns CDR1 SGHAT and CDR2 FQNNGV. The CDR3 is 15 amino acids. The chain's CDR3 is CASSRGQPGNTEAFF. CDR3 bases: TGTGCCAGCAGTAGAGGACAGCCGGGGAACACTGAAGCTTTCTTT. The entire variable domain, with the rest obtained from reference TRBV11-2 and TRBJ1-1, is as follows: EAGVAQSPRYKIIEKRQSVAFWCNPISGHATLYWYQQILGQGPKLLIQFQNNGVVDDSQLPKDRFSAERLKGVDSTLKIQPAKLEDSAVYLCASSRGQPGNTEAFFGQGTRLTVV.